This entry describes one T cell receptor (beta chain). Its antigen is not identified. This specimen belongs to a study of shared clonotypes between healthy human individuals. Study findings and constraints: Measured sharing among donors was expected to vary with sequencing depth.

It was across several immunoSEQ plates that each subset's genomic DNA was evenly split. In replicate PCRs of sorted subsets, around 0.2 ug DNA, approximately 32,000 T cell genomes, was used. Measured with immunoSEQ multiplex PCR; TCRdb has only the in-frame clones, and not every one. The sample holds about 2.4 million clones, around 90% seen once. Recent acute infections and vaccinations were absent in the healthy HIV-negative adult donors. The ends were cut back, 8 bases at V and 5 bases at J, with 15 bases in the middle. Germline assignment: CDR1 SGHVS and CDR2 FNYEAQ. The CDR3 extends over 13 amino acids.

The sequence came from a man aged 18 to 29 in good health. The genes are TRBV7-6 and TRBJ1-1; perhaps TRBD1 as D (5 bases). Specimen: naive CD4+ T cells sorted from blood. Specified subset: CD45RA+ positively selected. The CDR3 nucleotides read TGTGCCAGCTCACGAGGGGAGGGGACTGAAGCTTTCTTT. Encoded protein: CASSRGEGTEAFF.